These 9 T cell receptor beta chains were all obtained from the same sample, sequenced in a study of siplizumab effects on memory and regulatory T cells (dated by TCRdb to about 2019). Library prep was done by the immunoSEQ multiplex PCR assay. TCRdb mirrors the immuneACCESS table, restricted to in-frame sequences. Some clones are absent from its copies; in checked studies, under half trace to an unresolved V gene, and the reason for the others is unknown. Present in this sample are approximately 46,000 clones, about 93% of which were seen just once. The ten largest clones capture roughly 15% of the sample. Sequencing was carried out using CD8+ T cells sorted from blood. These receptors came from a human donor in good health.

The CDR3 loop is CASSLFNRDTSGNTIYF. CDR3 bases: TGTGCCAGCAGCTTATTTAATCGGGACACATCTGGAAACACCATATATTTT. The chain employs TRBV11-2 and TRBJ1-3, with D perhaps matching TRBD1 (6 bases). This CDR3 is 17 amino acids long. The germline V gene encodes CDR1 SGHAT and CDR2 FQNNGV. Trimming left V 2 bases short and J 1 base short, with 15 bases between.

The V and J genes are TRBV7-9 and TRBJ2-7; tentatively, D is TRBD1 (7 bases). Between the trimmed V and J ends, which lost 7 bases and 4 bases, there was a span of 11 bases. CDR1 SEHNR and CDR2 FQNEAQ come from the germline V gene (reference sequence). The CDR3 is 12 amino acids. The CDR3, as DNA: TGTGCCAGCAACCCAGGGGGGTACGAGCAGTACTTC. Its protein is CASNPGGYEQYF. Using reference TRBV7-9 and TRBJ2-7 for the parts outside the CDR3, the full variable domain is DTGVSQNPRHKITKRGQNVTFRCDPISEHNRLYWYRQTLGQGPEFLTYFQNEAQLEKSRLLSDRFSAERPKGSFSTLEIQRTEQGDSAMYLCASNPGGYEQYFGPGTRLTVT.

CDR3 DNA sequence: TGTGCCAGTAGGGGGCCTGAGCAGTTCTTC. Its protein is CASRGPEQFF. V gene TRBV19 combines with J gene TRBJ2-1; D might be TRBD1 (5 bases). Germline loops: CDR1 LNHDA, CDR2 SQIVND (reference sequence). V shed 6 bases and J shed 9 bases, with 6 bases lying between them. The CDR3 is made up of 10 amino acids.

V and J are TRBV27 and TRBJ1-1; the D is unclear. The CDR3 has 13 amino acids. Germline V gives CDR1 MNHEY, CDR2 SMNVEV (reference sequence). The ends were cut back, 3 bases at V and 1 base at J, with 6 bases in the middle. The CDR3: CASSLVRNTEAFF. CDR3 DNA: TGTGCCAGCAGTTTGGTTAGGAACACTGAAGCTTTCTTT.

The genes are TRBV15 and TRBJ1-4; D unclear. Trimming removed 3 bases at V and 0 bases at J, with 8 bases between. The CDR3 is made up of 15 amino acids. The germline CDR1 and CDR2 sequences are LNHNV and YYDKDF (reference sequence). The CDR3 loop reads CATSRGFATNEKLFF. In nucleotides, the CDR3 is TGTGCCACCAGCAGGGGATTTGCAACTAATGAAAAACTGTTTTTT.

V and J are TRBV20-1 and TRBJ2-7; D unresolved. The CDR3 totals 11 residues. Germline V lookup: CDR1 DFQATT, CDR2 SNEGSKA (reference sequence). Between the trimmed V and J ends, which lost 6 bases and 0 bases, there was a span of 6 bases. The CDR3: CSALSSYEQYF. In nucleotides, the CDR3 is TGCAGTGCCCTGAGCTCCTACGAGCAGTACTTC.

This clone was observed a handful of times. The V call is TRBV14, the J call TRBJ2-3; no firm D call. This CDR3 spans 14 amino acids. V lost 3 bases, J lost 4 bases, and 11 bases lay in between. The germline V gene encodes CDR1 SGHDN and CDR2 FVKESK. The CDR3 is CASSQVTSADTQYF. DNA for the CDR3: TGTGCCAGCAGCCAGGTTACGAGTGCAGATACGCAGTATTTT. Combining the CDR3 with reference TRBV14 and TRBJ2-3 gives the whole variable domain EAGVTQFPSHSVIEKGQTVTLRCDPISGHDNLYWYRRVMGKEIKFLLHFVKESKQDESGMPNNRFLAERTGGTYSTLKVQPAELEDSGVYFCASSQVTSADTQYFGPGTRLTVL.

CDR3 bases: TGTGCCAGCAGTGAAGTTCCGGGAGCCCCCTACGAGCAGTACTTC. It translates to CASSEVPGAPYEQYF. This chain connects TRBV6-4 to TRBJ2-7; tentative D call: TRBD2 (6 bases). V lost 3 bases to trimming and J lost 2 bases, with 14 bases between them. Per germline, CDR1 MRHNA and CDR2 SNTAGT. The CDR3 has 15 residues.

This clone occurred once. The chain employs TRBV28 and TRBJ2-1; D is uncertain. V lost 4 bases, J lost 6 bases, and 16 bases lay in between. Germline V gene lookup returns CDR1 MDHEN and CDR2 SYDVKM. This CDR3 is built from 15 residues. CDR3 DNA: TGTGCCAGCAGTTACTTTTCCGGCTGGGGCAATGAGCAGTTCTTC. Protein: CASSYFSGWGNEQFF.